A selection of T cell receptor beta chains follows, all from one sample in a study of T cell repertoires in cytomegalovirus infection. TCRdb itself ran the reads through MiXCR, one entry per CDR3 protein. The sample records some 560,000 distinct CDR3 sequences, around two fifths being singletons. The antigens these receptors bind are not known. The specimen comprised cultured PBMCs, sampled from culture after CMV antigen stimulation. Receptor source: a human donor in good health (CMV status not recorded). Some clones in this sample may be carry-over from other donors' samples. CDR3s include the opening cysteine and the closing phenylalanine or tryptophan. Each record gives: D gene, J gene, clone size, CDR3 length, V gene, CDR3 DNA, CDR3 protein. The D gene is left open where the match is weak. Rows give clone size only sometimes, using once, few, many, or a class for an expanded clone.

. | TRBJ1-3 | few | 11 | TRBV12-3/TRBV12-4 | TGTGCCGTCCCCTCTGGAAACACCATATATTTT | CAVPSGNTIYF
. | TRBJ1-1 | . | 12 | TRBV7-2 | TGTGCCAGCAGCTTAGCTCGGGGTGCGTCTTTCTTT | CASSLARGASFF
TRBD1 | TRBJ1-4 | . | 14 | TRBV12-3/TRBV12-4 | TGTGCCAGCAGTTTTAACAGGGGTGGTGAAAAACTGTTTTTT | CASSFNRGGEKLFF
. | TRBJ2-2 | . | 13 | TRBV7-8 | TGTGCCAGCAGCTTTATTCAGGCCGGGGAGCTGTTTTTT | CASSFIQAGELFF
TRBD2 | TRBJ2-3 | . | 15 | TRBV28 | TGTGCCAGCAGTTTGTGGGGGGGATCCACAGATACGCAGTATTTT | CASSLWGGSTDTQYF
. | TRBJ1-6 | . | 14 | TRBV7-2 | TGTGCCAGCAGCTTATTTGGCTGGAATTCACCCCTCCACTTT | CASSLFGWNSPLHF
. | TRBJ2-1 | . | 15 | TRBV7-2 | TGTGCCAGCAGCTTACCGACGGTCCAAAGCCATGAGCAGTTCTTC | CASSLPTVQSHEQFF
. | TRBJ2-7 | . | 14 | TRBV12-3/TRBV12-4 | TGTGCCAGCAGGCCGGGGCCGGGGTCCTACGAGCAGTACTTC | CASRPGPGSYEQYF
. | TRBJ2-7 | few | 12 | TRBV7-2 | TGTGCCAGCAGCCCCGTGGTGCACGAGCAGTACTTC | CASSPVVHEQYF
TRBD1 | TRBJ2-7 | . | 17 | TRBV6-2/TRBV6-3 | TGTGCCAGCAGTTACCCGCTTCGAGGGGGCCCAACCTACGAGCAGTACTTC | CASSYPLRGGPTYEQYF
. | TRBJ2-7 | . | 15 | TRBV19 | TGTGCCAGTAGTATAGGGGCAGGGAGCTCCTACGAGCAGTACTTC | CASSIGAGSSYEQYF
TRBD2 | TRBJ2-1 | few | 14 | TRBV12-5 | TGTGCTACGTCGAGCACTAGCGGTTTATATGAGCAGTTCTTC | CATSSTSGLYEQFF
TRBD1 | TRBJ2-7 | . | 13 | TRBV20-1 | TGCAGTGCTGGTACAGGGGTCTCCTACGATGCGTACTTC | CSAGTGVSYDAYF
. | TRBJ1-1 | . | 13 | TRBV29-1 | TGCAGCGTTGAACTGTGGGGGAACACTGAAGCTTTCTTT | CSVELWGNTEAFF
. | TRBJ2-7 | . | 12 | TRBV2 | TGTGCCAGCAGTGAGCAGGCGAACGAGCAGTACTTC | CASSEQANEQYF
. | TRBJ2-3 | . | 14 | TRBV20-1 | TGCAGTGCTAGAGATCCTGGAGGCACAGATACGCAGTATTTT | CSARDPGGTDTQYF
TRBD1 | TRBJ1-1 | few | 13 | TRBV7-9 | TGTGCCAGCAGCTTAGATCAAGGGGGCAAAGCTTTCTTT | CASSLDQGGKAFF
. | TRBJ1-2 | once | 14 | TRBV3-1 | TGTGCCAGCAGCCAACGAGGAGTCGACTATGGCTACACCTTC | CASSQRGVDYGYTF
. | TRBJ2-2 | many | 16 | TRBV7-6 | TGTGCCAGCAGCTACCGGGACCAAGAGAACACCGGGGAGCTGTTTTTT | CASSYRDQENTGELFF
. | TRBJ2-3 | few | 17 | TRBV6-1 | TGTGCCAGCAGTGGATGGCCCTACGGGTTTGGCACAGATACGCAGTATTTT | CASSGWPYGFGTDTQYF
. | TRBJ1-5 | . | 14 | TRBV4-3 | TGCGCCAGCAGCCAAGAACTGGGGATACAGCCCCAGCATTTT | CASSQELGIQPQHF
. | TRBJ2-3 | . | 15 | TRBV4-3 | TGCGCCAGCAGCCAAAAGGGGGGTAGCACAGATACGCAGTATTTT | CASSQKGGSTDTQYF
TRBD2 | TRBJ2-2 | many | 15 | TRBV7-2 | TGTGCCAGCAGCCTCACTAGCGGGGGGACCGGGGAGCTGTTTTTT | CASSLTSGGTGELFF
. | TRBJ2-5 | . | 13 | TRBV6-6 | TGTGCCAGCACCCTACGTGGCGTAGAGACCCAGTACTTC | CASTLRGVETQYF
TRBD2 | TRBJ2-1 | few | 14 | TRBV7-2 | TGTGCCAGCAGCCCGAGCGGGGGATGGGATGAGCAGTTCTTC | CASSPSGGWDEQFF
TRBD1 | TRBJ1-4 | . | 16 | TRBV20-1 | TGCAGTGCTAGACCCCCGCAGGGGGGGTACGTTGAAAAACTGTTTTTT | CSARPPQGGYVEKLFF
. | TRBJ2-5 | few | 15 | TRBV20-1 | TGCAGTGCTAGAGATGCGGTGGGGGGCCAAGAGACCCAGTACTTC | CSARDAVGGQETQYF
. | TRBJ1-1 | . | 15 | TRBV7-9 | TGTGCCAGCAGCTTAGGGACCAGGCTGAACACTGAAGCTTTCTTT | CASSLGTRLNTEAFF
TRBD2 | TRBJ2-7 | few | 15 | TRBV12-3/TRBV12-4 | TGTGCCAGCAGTTTAGCCCAGGGACTAGCCTACGAGCAGTACTTC | CASSLAQGLAYEQYF
. | TRBJ2-7 | . | 13 | TRBV6-1 | TGTGCCAGCAGGCGGGACGGGACCTACGAGCAGTACTTC | CASRRDGTYEQYF
. | TRBJ2-7 | . | 16 | TRBV25-1 | TGTGCCAGCAGTCGCTTAGGTCAGGAAACCTACTACGAGCAGTACTTC | CASSRLGQETYYEQYF
. | TRBJ2-3 | . | 16 | TRBV20-1 | TGCAGTGCTAGAGGGGGCTGGGGGGCGAGCACAGATACGCAGTATTTT | CSARGGWGASTDTQYF
TRBD1 | TRBJ2-2 | . | 18 | TRBV20-1 | TGCAGTGCTAGATCGGGGCTCCGGGACAGGGGGATTTACGGGGAGCTGTTTTTT | CSARSGLRDRGIYGELFF
. | TRBJ1-4 | few | 16 | TRBV19 | TGTGCCAGTAGTGAACTCCCGTTGGGAACTAATGAAAAACTGTTTTTT | CASSELPLGTNEKLFF
TRBD1 | TRBJ1-2 | . | 13 | TRBV4-1 | TGCGCCAGCGGGACAGGGTCGGACTATGGCTACACCTTC | CASGTGSDYGYTF
. | TRBJ2-5 | . | 13 | TRBV7-6 | TGTGCCAGCAGCTTTGCGGCTCAAGAGACCCAGTACTTC | CASSFAAQETQYF
. | TRBJ2-2 | . | 15 | TRBV28 | TGTGCCAGCAGTTTATGGGGCAGGGGCACCGGGGAGCTGTTTTTT | CASSLWGRGTGELFF
TRBD2 | TRBJ2-1 | . | 16 | TRBV5-1 | TGCGCCAGCAGCTCCATAGCGGGTGCCACCTACAATGAGCAGTTCTTC | CASSSIAGATYNEQFF
. | TRBJ1-5 | . | 15 | TRBV20-1 | TGCAGTGCTAGAGATGGGGGGCCTAGCAATCAGCCCCAGCATTTT | CSARDGGPSNQPQHF
TRBD2 | TRBJ2-5 | . | 19 | TRBV10-3 | TGTGCCATCGCCCCGGTGGGGGGCCGGGCTAGCGGGGCCAAAGAGACCCAGTACTTC | CAIAPVGGRASGAKETQYF
TRBD1 | TRBJ2-5 | . | 15 | TRBV7-2 | TGTGCCAGCAGTACCCAAACTACAGGGGCAAGGACCCAGTACTTC | CASSTQTTGARTQYF
. | TRBJ1-4 | . | 13 | TRBV10-3 | TGTGCCATCAGTGAGGGGGGCGGCGAAAAACTGTTTTTT | CAISEGGGEKLFF